These T cell receptor beta chains were read from a single sample in a study of blood T cell repertoires in COVID-19. Produced via immunoSEQ multiplex PCR; TCRdb's table is partial and in-frame only. The data hold more than 95,000 clones, with 65% to 90% observed a single time. Sequencing was done on a sample of peripheral blood. These receptor sequences come from a woman older than 75 with acute or convalescent COVID-19. The CDR3 runs from the conserved cysteine through the conserved F or W. The order of the fields is clone size, V gene, CDR3 length, J gene, D gene, CDR3 DNA, CDR3 protein. A D gene is named only where the DNA matches it firmly. Clone size is stated in some rows and not others, as once, few, many or a class when expanded.

clone_size: .; v_call: TRBV11-3; cdr3_length: 16; j_call: TRBJ2-1; d_call: TRBD2; cdr3_nt: TGTGCCAGCAGCTATGGGGATTTTCGGGGGGACAATGAGCAGTTCTTC; cdr3_aa: CASSYGDFRGDNEQFF
clone_size: .; v_call: TRBV19; cdr3_length: 12; j_call: TRBJ1-1; d_call: .; cdr3_nt: TGTGCCAGTAAGGCGACAATCGCTGAAGCTTTCTTT; cdr3_aa: CASKATIAEAFF
clone_size: once; v_call: TRBV6-5; cdr3_length: 12; j_call: TRBJ2-1; d_call: .; cdr3_nt: TGTGCCAGCAGAAAGGGTCGGGGGTTTCAGTTCTTC; cdr3_aa: CASRKGRGFQFF
clone_size: .; v_call: TRBV11-2; cdr3_length: 14; j_call: TRBJ2-5; d_call: TRBD2; cdr3_nt: TGTGCCAGCAGCCTAGGCGGGGGACAAGAGACCCAGTACTTC; cdr3_aa: CASSLGGGQETQYF
clone_size: .; v_call: TRBV5-1; cdr3_length: 18; j_call: TRBJ2-1; d_call: TRBD2; cdr3_nt: TGCGCCAGCAGCTTGGCTAGCGGGGGGGCCAGGTCCTACAATGAGCAGTTCTTC; cdr3_aa: CASSLASGGARSYNEQFF
clone_size: .; v_call: TRBV2; cdr3_length: 14; j_call: TRBJ1-2; d_call: .; cdr3_nt: TGTGCCAGCAGAGAAGGGCAGGGTGTCAATGGCTACACCTTC; cdr3_aa: CASREGQGVNGYTF
clone_size: .; v_call: TRBV11-2; cdr3_length: 16; j_call: TRBJ2-2; d_call: .; cdr3_nt: TGTGCCAGCAGCCCGAACAGGGACGCGAACACCGGGGAGCTGTTTTTT; cdr3_aa: CASSPNRDANTGELFF
clone_size: .; v_call: TRBV6-5; cdr3_length: 16; j_call: TRBJ1-1; d_call: .; cdr3_nt: TGTGCCAGCAGTTTATTATTCGGACTCCCGGGGACTGAAGCTTTCTTT; cdr3_aa: CASSLLFGLPGTEAFF
clone_size: .; v_call: TRBV7-9; cdr3_length: 15; j_call: TRBJ1-6; d_call: .; cdr3_nt: TGTGCCAGCAGCTTAGCGCGGCAGGGTGGGTCACCCCTCCACTTT; cdr3_aa: CASSLARQGGSPLHF
clone_size: .; v_call: TRBV15; cdr3_length: 17; j_call: TRBJ2-1; d_call: TRBD2; cdr3_nt: TGTGCCACCAGCAGGAACCCCGGTCCGGGGGGCTACAATGAGCAGTTCTTC; cdr3_aa: CATSRNPGPGGYNEQFF
clone_size: .; v_call: TRBV6-5; cdr3_length: 14; j_call: TRBJ2-5; d_call: .; cdr3_nt: TGTGCCAGCAAAGGACGGACAGTCCAAGAGACCCAGTACTTC; cdr3_aa: CASKGRTVQETQYF
clone_size: .; v_call: TRBV7-7; cdr3_length: 15; j_call: TRBJ2-1; d_call: TRBD1; cdr3_nt: TGTGCCAGCAGCTCCTCCGGGACAGGTTATAATGAGCAGTTCTTC; cdr3_aa: CASSSSGTGYNEQFF
clone_size: .; v_call: TRBV12-3/TRBV12-4; cdr3_length: 13; j_call: TRBJ1-2; d_call: .; cdr3_nt: TGTGCCAGCAGTTTAGGTTTCGGAGCTGGCTACACCTTC; cdr3_aa: CASSLGFGAGYTF
clone_size: .; v_call: TRBV5-1; cdr3_length: 17; j_call: TRBJ1-3; d_call: TRBD1; cdr3_nt: TGCGCCAGCAGCTTGTTACAGGGGGATAGGGCTGGAAACACCATATATTTT; cdr3_aa: CASSLLQGDRAGNTIYF
clone_size: .; v_call: TRBV6-5; cdr3_length: 11; j_call: TRBJ1-1; d_call: TRBD1; cdr3_nt: TGTGCCAGCAGACGACAGGGAGAAGCTTTCTTT; cdr3_aa: CASRRQGEAFF
clone_size: once; v_call: TRBV6-6; cdr3_length: 16; j_call: TRBJ1-1; d_call: TRBD1; cdr3_nt: TGTGCCAGCAGTCGACCGCCGGGACAGGGGGCCCCAGAAGCTTTCTTT; cdr3_aa: CASSRPPGQGAPEAFF
clone_size: .; v_call: TRBV5-4; cdr3_length: 16; j_call: TRBJ1-2; d_call: TRBD1; cdr3_nt: TGTGCCAGCAGCCGGCCTTGGGTATCAGGGGGCGCAGGCTACACCTTC; cdr3_aa: CASSRPWVSGGAGYTF